The 23 T cell receptor beta chains below all came from one sample that was sequenced in a study of graft-versus-host responses after intestinal transplantation. Antigen specificity for these receptors is unknown. The repertoire was sequenced with immunoSEQ multiplex PCR; TCRdb's copy has only in-frame clones and lacks some. The sample comprises around 70,000 clones, approximately 88% of which are singletons, and around 2.3% rests with the top ten. Sequenced material: unstimulated CD8+ T cells sorted from spleen or lymph node cells, taken before intestinal transplant. The receptors come from a human donor who received an intestinal transplant.

The chain links TRBV5-6 to TRBJ1-1; the match to TRBD1 covers 7 bases. With 4 bases clipped from V and 7 bases from J, the junction kept 7 bases outside the gene matches. Germline V gene sequence: CDR1 SGHDT, CDR2 YYEEEE. The CDR3 loop spans 13 amino acids. This chain's CDR3 is CASSPGQAIEAFF. CDR3 nucleotide sequence: TGTGCCAGCAGCCCAGGACAGGCGATTGAAGCTTTCTTT.

This clone was seen just once. The chain uses TRBV5-1 and TRBJ2-7; TRBD1 matches at 7 bases. There are 14 residues in the CDR3. The V gene end was trimmed by 3 bases and the J gene end by 3 bases; junction bases not matched to a gene: 6. Germline V gives CDR1 SGHRS, CDR2 YFSETQ. CDR3: CASSYRDSNYEQYF. The CDR3 DNA reads TGCGCCAGCAGCTACCGGGACAGTAACTACGAGCAGTACTTC.

This clone was counted a single time. This chain connects TRBV27 to TRBJ2-3; 9 bases are shared with TRBD2. The V gene end was trimmed by 6 bases and the J gene end by 2 bases; junction bases not matched to a gene: 9. Germline CDR1 MNHEY, CDR2 SMNVEV (reference sequence). This CDR3 contains 16 residues. DNA of the CDR3: TGTGCCAGCAGCTGGAGGCGGGGGGGCCCCACAGATACGCAGTATTTT. This sequence encodes CASSWRRGGPTDTQYF.

This rearrangement joins TRBV27 to TRBJ2-7; TRBD2 matches at 12 bases. V shed 1 base, J shed 5 bases, and the junction held 9 bases outside the gene matches. Germline CDR1 and CDR2: MNHEY and SMNVEV (reference sequence). CDR3 size: 17 residues. As DNA, the CDR3 is TGTGCCAGCAGTTTATGGACTAGCGGGGACGTTCACCACGAGCAGTACTTC. The encoded protein is CASSLWTSGDVHHEQYF.

This rearrangement joins TRBV28 to TRBJ1-5, with D unclear. The V end was cut by 3 bases, the J end by 0 bases, with 9 bases between. The V gene's germline CDR1 is MDHEN and CDR2 SYDVKM. The CDR3 extends over 15 amino acids. The CDR3 here is CASSFTGSSNQPQHF. The CDR3 DNA sequence: TGTGCCAGCAGTTTTACGGGGTCTAGCAATCAGCCCCAGCATTTT. The entire variable domain, with the rest obtained from reference TRBV28 and TRBJ1-5, is as follows: DVKVTQSSRYLVKRTGEKVFLECVQDMDHENMFWYRQDPGLGLRLIYFSYDVKMKEKGDIPEGYSVSREKKERFSLILESASTNQTSMYLCASSFTGSSNQPQHFGDGTRLSIL.

V usage is TRBV11-2 and J usage is TRBJ2-7; 8 positions agree with TRBD1. V was pared by 3 bases and J by 7 bases, with 5 bases of the junction left unmatched. Germline V gene sequence: CDR1 SGHAT, CDR2 FQNNGV. CDR3 length: 13 residues. CDR3 bases: TGTGCCAGCAGCTTCCCTGGACAGGGAGAGCAGTACTTC. The encoded protein is CASSFPGQGEQYF.

The chain employs TRBV29-1 and TRBJ2-1; D gene unclear. Between the trimmed V and J ends, which lost 5 bases and 7 bases, there was a span of 6 bases. Germline lookup yields CDR1 SQVTM and CDR2 ANQGSEA. CDR3 length: 10 amino acids. The CDR3 DNA reads as TGCAGCGTTCTCGAGAATGAGCAGTTCTTC. It yields the protein CSVLENEQFF.

This rearrangement joins TRBV4-1 to TRBJ2-7; 8 bases are shared with TRBD1. CDR3 length: 15 amino acids. Germline V lookup: CDR1 MGHRA, CDR2 YSYEKL. With V trimmed by 4 bases and J by 7 bases, 12 bases remained unmatched. The CDR3 DNA follows: TGCGCCAGCAGCCGACAGGGGCGGCTGTCCTTAGAGCAGTACTTC. Protein product: CASSRQGRLSLEQYF.

The chain joins TRBV27 to TRBJ2-1, with TRBD2 identical over 11 bases. The germline V gene has CDR1 MNHEY and CDR2 SMNVEV (reference sequence). The length of the CDR3 is 15 residues. Losses at the gene ends were 3 bases for V and 3 bases for J; bases not matched to a gene: 1. The CDR3, as DNA: TGTGCCAGCAGTTTGGGGACTAGCGGCTACAATGAGCAGTTCTTC. Translated: CASSLGTSGYNEQFF.

This chain joins TRBV2 and TRBJ2-7, with 9 bases that match TRBD1. The germline gives CDR1 SNHLY, CDR2 FYNNEI. The CDR3 covers 14 residues. Trimming removed 1 base from V and 4 bases from J; junction bases left unmatched: 2. The CDR3 spells CASSEDRGQYEQYF. The CDR3 DNA reads as TGTGCCAGCAGTGAAGACAGGGGGCAATACGAGCAGTACTTC.

The chain recombines TRBV2 with TRBJ1-2; D remains unclear. CDR1 and CDR2 from the germline V gene are SNHLY and FYNNEI. The CDR3 has 15 residues. Trimming left V 1 base short and J 2 bases short, with 11 bases between. The CDR3 sequence: CASSEGARPNYGYTF. CDR3 in DNA: TGTGCCAGCAGTGAAGGGGCCAGGCCGAACTATGGCTACACCTTC.

This CDR3 is CASSPGTVNYGYTF. DNA for the CDR3: TGTGCCAGCAGCCCCGGGACAGTTAACTATGGCTACACCTTC. V and J are TRBV6-5 and TRBJ1-2; 7 bases map to TRBD1. V was clipped by 6 bases and J by 1 base; unmatched bases: 5. The CDR3 contains 14 residues. The germline V gene encodes CDR1 MNHEY and CDR2 SVGAGI.

This rearrangement joins TRBV19 to TRBJ1-6, with TRBD1 as a possible D gene (6 bases). The V gene's germline CDR1 is LNHDA and CDR2 SQIVND (reference sequence). This CDR3 is 13 amino acids long. Trimming pared 7 bases from V and 9 bases from J, leaving 13 bases between. The DNA for the CDR3 is TGTGCCAGTAAGGGGGGGAGCGGTTCACCCCTCCACTTT. Translation gives CASKGGSGSPLHF.

The chain carries TRBV10-3 and TRBJ1-5; D is possibly TRBD1 (6 bases). Trimming stripped 3 bases from V and 6 bases from J, with 12 bases between. Germline lookup yields CDR1 ENHRY and CDR2 SYGVKD. The CDR3 is made up of 14 amino acids. The chain's CDR3 is CAISEGEGGQPQHF. CDR3 coding DNA: TGTGCCATCAGTGAAGGGGAGGGGGGTCAGCCCCAGCATTTT.

This chain uses TRBV4-2 with TRBJ2-1, with 13 bases identical to TRBD2. The germline CDR1 and CDR2 sequences are LGHNA and YNFKEQ. V gave up 2 bases and J gave up 7 bases; unmatched junction bases: 5. CDR3 size: 16 residues. DNA of the CDR3: TGTGCCAGCAGCCAACAACTAGCGGGGGGGCGTAATGAGCAGTTCTTC. It is translated as CASSQQLAGGRNEQFF.

This sequence joins TRBV28 and TRBJ1-5, with 8 bases that match TRBD1. Unmatched junction bases numbered 8, after V lost 5 bases and J lost 8 bases. Per germline, CDR1 MDHEN and CDR2 SYDVKM. CDR3 length: 14 residues. The CDR3 protein is CASSLRTGWEPQHF. The DNA for the CDR3 is TGTGCCAGCAGTCTGCGGACAGGGTGGGAGCCCCAGCATTTT.

V usage is TRBV5-1 and J usage is TRBJ1-1, with D hard to call. CDR1 and CDR2 (germline): SGHRS, YFSETQ. Trimming stripped 0 bases from V and 1 base from J, with 10 bases between. This CDR3 has 15 amino acids. In DNA, the CDR3 is TGCGCCAGCAGCTTGGGACCAGGCCCGAACACTGAAGCTTTCTTT. Its protein product is CASSLGPGPNTEAFF.

This CDR3 is CASRRRYWDTDTQYF. The DNA for the CDR3 is TGTGCCAGCCGGAGGAGGTATTGGGACACAGATACGCAGTATTTT. The rearrangement joins TRBV2 to TRBJ2-3; the D gene is possibly TRBD2 (5 bases). The germline gives CDR1 SNHLY, CDR2 FYNNEI. The V gene lost 8 bases and the J gene lost 2 bases, with 17 bases spanning the gap. The CDR3 is 15 residues long.

V and J are TRBV15 and TRBJ1-3; D might be TRBD1 (6 bases). The germline gives CDR1 LNHNV, CDR2 YYDKDF (reference sequence). The CDR3 has 17 amino acids. The V and J ends lost 1 base and 4 bases respectively, with 17 bases between them. CDR3 DNA sequence: TGTGCCACCAGCAGAGGAACTGAGGGGGACGGGGGAAACACCATATATTTT. Amino acid sequence: CATSRGTEGDGGNTIYF.

J is TRBJ2-5 and V is TRBV13, with TRBD1 matching over 10 bases. The J call is in doubt because the DNA end fits TRBJ2-7 better. Germline CDR1 reads PRHDT; CDR2 reads FYEKMQ (reference sequence). This CDR3 contains 13 residues. Here the CDR3 reads CASMGQGSHEQYF. CDR3 DNA: TGTGCCAGCATGGGACAGGGGTCCCACGAGCAGTACTTC.

This chain uses TRBV5-1 with TRBJ1-4; 7 bases map to TRBD1. The CDR3 runs to 16 residues. CDR1 is SGHRS, CDR2 YFSETQ, per germline. With 1 base clipped from V and 6 bases from J, the junction kept 9 bases outside the gene matches. The CDR3 is CASSLLRGHRHEKLFF. The CDR3 DNA sequence: TGCGCCAGCAGCTTGTTAAGGGGGCATAGGCATGAAAAACTGTTTTTT.

This clone showed up just a few times. J is TRBJ2-7 and V is TRBV19; 9 positions agree with TRBD2. The germline V gene has CDR1 LNHDA and CDR2 SQIVND (reference sequence). After removal of 9 bases from V and 3 bases from J, the junction contained 6 bases not matched to a gene. The CDR3 length is 13 residues. This chain's CDR3 is CASGAGGHYEQYF. As DNA, the CDR3 is TGTGCCAGCGGGGCGGGAGGGCACTACGAGCAGTACTTC.

The chain joins TRBV25-1 to TRBJ2-7; D may be TRBD1 (6 bases). Germline CDR1 MGHDK, CDR2 SYGVNS. The CDR3 totals 13 residues. V was pared by 8 bases and J by 1 base, with 12 bases between. The CDR3: CASAAGVSYEQYF. The CDR3 DNA sequence: TGTGCCAGCGCGGCAGGGGTATCCTACGAGCAGTACTTC.